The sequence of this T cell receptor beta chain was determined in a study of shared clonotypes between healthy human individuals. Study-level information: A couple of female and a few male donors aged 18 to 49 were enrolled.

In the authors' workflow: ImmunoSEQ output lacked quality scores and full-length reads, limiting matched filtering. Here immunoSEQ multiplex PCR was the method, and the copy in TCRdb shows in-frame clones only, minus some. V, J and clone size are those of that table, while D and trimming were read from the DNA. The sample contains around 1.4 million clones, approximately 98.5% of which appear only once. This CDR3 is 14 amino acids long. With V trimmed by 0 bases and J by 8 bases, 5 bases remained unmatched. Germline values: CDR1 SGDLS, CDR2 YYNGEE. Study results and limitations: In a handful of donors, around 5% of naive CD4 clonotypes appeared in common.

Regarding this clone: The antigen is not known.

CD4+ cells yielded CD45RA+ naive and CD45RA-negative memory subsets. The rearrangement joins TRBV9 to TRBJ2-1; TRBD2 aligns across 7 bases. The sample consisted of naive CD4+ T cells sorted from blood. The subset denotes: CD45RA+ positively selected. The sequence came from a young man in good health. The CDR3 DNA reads TGTGCCAGCAGCGTAGAGCCTAGCGGCGATGAGCAGTTCTTC. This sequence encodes CASSVEPSGDEQFF.